Listed here are 10 T cell receptor beta chains from one sample, sequenced in a study of CD8+CD57+ T cells in acquired aplastic anemia. The study profiled TCR beta VDJ and CDR3 using genomic DNA as template. One entry per CDR3 protein, called by TCRdb with MiXCR from the reads. In the table there are approximately 150,000 distinct CDR3 sequences, roughly half of which are singletons. Patients selected for sequencing had displayed CD8+CD57+ cell expansion by flow cytometry. The sample comprised sorted CD4+, CD8+, or CD8+CD57+ T cells (not recorded which) from PBMCs. The receptors here all came from a human donor with aplastic anemia.

The rearrangement links TRBV24-1 to TRBJ2-3, with TRBD2 as a possible D gene (5 bases). This CDR3 spans 17 amino acids. Per germline, CDR1 KGHDR and CDR2 SFDVKD. V lost 3 bases and J 1 base, leaving 16 bases between the germline ends. The CDR3 DNA reads as TGTGCCACCAGTGATGCGCGGGCGGCGCTCGGCACAGATACGCAGTATTTT. As protein: CATSDARAALGTDTQYF.

This clonotype appeared many times. The rearrangement uses TRBV20-1 and TRBJ2-1; 9 nucleotides line up with TRBD2. Trimming cost V 4 bases and J 9 bases; bases outside gene matches: 10. Germline values: CDR1 DFQATT, CDR2 SNEGSKA (reference sequence). The CDR3 has 14 residues. Written as DNA, the CDR3 is TGCAGTGCTAATAGCGGGAGTAGGGGCGGTGAGCAGTTCTTC. Protein product: CSANSGSRGGEQFF.

With regard to this clonotype: It may be a read error: a sequence one base away is much more abundant. The rearrangement joins TRBV7-6 to TRBJ1-3; D is unclear. The length of the CDR3 is 16 residues. Looked up from germline, CDR1 is SGHVS and CDR2 is FNYEAQ. The CDR3 loop reads CACSLGLGVSGNTIYF. In DNA, the CDR3 is TGTGCCTGCAGCTTAGGACTTGGGGTCTCTGGAAACACCATATATTTT.

The chain recombines TRBV25-1 with TRBJ1-2, with a weak D call TRBD1 (6 bases). Germline values: CDR1 MGHDK, CDR2 SYGVNS. V was shortened by 3 bases and J by 2 bases, with 10 bases between the two germline ends. The CDR3 spans 14 residues. The CDR3 loop reads CASSDQDRNYGYTF. Here the CDR3 DNA reads TGTGCCAGCAGTGACCAAGACAGGAACTATGGCTACACCTTC.

A single count supports this clonotype. This chain joins TRBV19 and TRBJ2-2; the match to TRBD1 covers 7 bases. Germline V gene sequence: CDR1 LNHDA, CDR2 SQIVND (reference sequence). The trim removed 5 bases at V and 0 bases at J, leaving 3 bases unmatched. CDR3 length equals 15 residues. CDR3 in DNA: TGTGCCAGTAGTTGGGGACAGCCGAACACCGGGGAGCTGTTTTTT. Translating it yields CASSWGQPNTGELFF.

This chain uses TRBV7-9 with TRBJ1-3; D is unresolved. CDR3 length equals 13 residues. Germline CDR1 reads SEHNR; CDR2 reads FQNEAQ (reference sequence). Trimming took off 4 bases at V and 4 bases at J, with 8 bases between the two ends. CDR3 region: CASSSGPGNTIYF. DNA for the CDR3: TGTGCCAGCAGCTCGGGTCCGGGAAACACCATATATTTT.

The J gene is TRBJ1-5, the V gene TRBV29-1; no reliable D call. V shed 6 bases and J shed 6 bases, with 6 bases lying between them. This CDR3 spans 10 amino acids. Looked up from germline, CDR1 is SQVTM and CDR2 is ANQGSEA. This chain's CDR3 is CSVGGQPQHF. CDR3 coding DNA: TGCAGCGTGGGCGGTCAGCCCCAGCATTTT. Based on the CDR3 plus reference TRBV29-1 and TRBJ1-5, the full variable domain is SAVISQKPSRDICQRGTSLTIQCQVDSQVTMMFWYRQQPGQSLTLIATANQGSEATYESGFVIDKFPISRPNLTFSTLTVSNMSPEDSSIYLCSVGGQPQHFGDGTRLSIL.

Comments on this clonotype: This may arise from a read error, as a much more abundant clone is one base away. CDR3 nucleotide sequence: TGTGCCAGGAGACAGGGGTTCCCCTACGAGCAGTACTTC. As protein: CARRQGFPYEQYF. V is TRBV6-2 or TRBV6-3 and J is TRBJ2-7, with 8 bases identical to TRBD1. The germline V gene encodes CDR1 MNHEY and CDR2 SVGEGT. The CDR3 sequence is 13 residues long. V lost 9 bases to trimming and J lost 2 bases; unmatched junction nucleotides: 6.

This clonotype came up once. The rearrangement links TRBV29-1 to TRBJ1-4; possible D gene TRBD1, 5 bases. Looked up from germline, CDR1 is SQVTM and CDR2 is ANQGSEA. The V gene lost 5 bases and the J gene lost 8 bases, with 21 bases spanning the gap. The length of the CDR3 is 15 residues. CDR3 protein: CSVPLLAGGGEKLFF. The CDR3, as DNA: TGCAGCGTTCCCCTTCTAGCGGGGGGGGGAGAAAAACTGTTTTTT.

This clonotype occurred a few times. The genes are TRBV20-1 and TRBJ2-7; 7 positions agree with TRBD2. V was pared by 0 bases and J by 2 bases, with 10 bases of the junction left unmatched. This CDR3 is built from 16 residues. Germline CDR1 DFQATT, CDR2 SNEGSKA (reference sequence). The CDR3 loop reads CSAREQRSGEAYEQYF. The CDR3 DNA sequence: TGCAGTGCTAGAGAACAGCGGAGCGGGGAAGCCTACGAGCAGTACTTC.